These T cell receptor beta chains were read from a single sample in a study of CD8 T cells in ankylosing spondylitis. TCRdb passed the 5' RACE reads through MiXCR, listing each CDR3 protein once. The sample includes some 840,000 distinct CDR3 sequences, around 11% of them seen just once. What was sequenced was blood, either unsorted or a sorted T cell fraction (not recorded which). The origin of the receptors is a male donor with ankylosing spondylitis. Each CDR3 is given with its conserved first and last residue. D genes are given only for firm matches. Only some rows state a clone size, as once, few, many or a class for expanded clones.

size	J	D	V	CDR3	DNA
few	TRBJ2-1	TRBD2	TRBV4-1	CASSQESLAVKRIF	TGCGCCAGCAGCCAAGAGTCGCTAGCGGTAAAAAGGATCTTC
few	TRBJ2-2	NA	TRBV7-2	CASSLVKGAGELFF	TGTGCCAGCAGCTTAGTTAAGGGGGCCGGGGAGCTGTTTTTT
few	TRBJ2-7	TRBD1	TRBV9	CASSGGTASHTRNEQYF	TGTGCCAGCAGCGGGGGGACAGCGAGCCACACTAGAAACGAGCAGTACTTC
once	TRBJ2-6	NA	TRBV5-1	CASSLATSGANVLTF	TGCGCCAGCAGCTTGGCTACCTCTGGGGCCAACGTCCTGACTTTC
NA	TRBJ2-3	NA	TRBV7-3	CASSSGHPTDTQYF	TGTGCCAGCAGCTCTGGACACCCCACAGATACGCAGTATTTT
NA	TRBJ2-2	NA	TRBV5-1	CASSLTGHLRGELFF	TGCGCCAGCAGCTTGACGGGACACCTTCGCGGGGAGCTGTTTTTT
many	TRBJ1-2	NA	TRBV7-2	CASSLFPDSLYGYTF	TGTGCCAGCAGCTTATTCCCGGACAGCCTCTATGGCTACACCTTC
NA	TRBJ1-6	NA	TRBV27	CASSPASPGYNSPLHF	TGTGCCAGCAGTCCGGCTTCGCCAGGCTATAATTCACCCCTCCACTTT
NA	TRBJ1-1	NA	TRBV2	CASSSDPWAEAFF	TGTGCCAGCAGTTCGGACCCTTGGGCTGAAGCTTTCTTT
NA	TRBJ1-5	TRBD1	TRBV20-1	CSARRDREDQPQHF	TGCAGTGCTCGCCGGGACAGGGAGGATCAGCCCCAGCATTTT
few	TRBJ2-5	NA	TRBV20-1	CSARGGRGLLGTQYF	TGCAGTGCCCGCGGGGGCAGGGGTCTATTGGGGACCCAGTACTTC
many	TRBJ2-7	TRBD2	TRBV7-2	CASSSLAAVTYEQYF	TGTGCCAGCAGCTCCCTAGCGGCTGTAACCTACGAGCAGTACTTC
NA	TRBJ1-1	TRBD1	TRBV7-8	CASSLAQGARGDGTEAFF	TGTGCCAGCAGCTTAGCTCAGGGGGCAAGGGGTGATGGCACTGAAGCTTTCTTT
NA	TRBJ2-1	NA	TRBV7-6	CASSHRSIYRASYNEQFF	TGTGCCAGCAGCCACCGATCAATCTATAGGGCTTCCTACAATGAGCAGTTCTTC
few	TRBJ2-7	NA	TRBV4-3	CASSQGQGAVYEQYF	TGCGCCAGCAGCCAAGGTCAAGGGGCAGTCTACGAGCAGTACTTC
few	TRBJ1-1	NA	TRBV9	CASSVDNRENTEAFF	TGTGCCAGCAGCGTAGATAATAGGGAGAACACTGAAGCTTTCTTT
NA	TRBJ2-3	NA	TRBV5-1	CASSGVAGTDTQYF	TGCGCCAGCAGCGGGGTGGCAGGTACAGATACGCAGTATTTT
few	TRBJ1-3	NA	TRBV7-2	CASRPSLGSGNTIYF	TGTGCCAGCAGGCCCTCCTTGGGGTCTGGAAACACCATATATTTT
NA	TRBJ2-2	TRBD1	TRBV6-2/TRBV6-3	CASGYRGAFTGELFF	TGTGCCAGCGGGTACAGGGGGGCTTTTACCGGGGAGCTGTTTTTT
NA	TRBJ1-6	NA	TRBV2	CASSYQTGDNSPLHF	TGTGCCAGCAGTTACCAGACAGGCGACAATTCACCCCTCCACTTT
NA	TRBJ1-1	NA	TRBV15	CATSRDWRPNTEAFF	TGTGCCACCAGCAGAGATTGGCGACCGAACACTGAAGCTTTCTTT
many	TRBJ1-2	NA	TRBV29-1	CSVGGIFTPGYTF	TGCAGCGTGGGAGGGATATTTACGCCTGGCTACACCTTC
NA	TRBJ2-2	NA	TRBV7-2	CASLGRTANTGELFF	TGTGCCAGCTTAGGGCGGACAGCGAACACCGGGGAGCTGTTTTTT
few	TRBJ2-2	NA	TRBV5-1	CASSQAGQMNTGELFF	TGCGCCAGCAGCCAAGCGGGACAGATGAACACCGGGGAGCTGTTTTTT
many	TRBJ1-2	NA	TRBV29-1	CSVMVGGYGYTF	TGCAGCGTTATGGTAGGAGGATATGGCTACACCTTC
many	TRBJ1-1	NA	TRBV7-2	CASTRGWGSTEAFF	TGTGCCAGCACCCGGGGATGGGGGAGCACTGAAGCTTTCTTT
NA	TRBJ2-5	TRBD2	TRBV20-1	CSATGTSKETQYF	TGCAGTGCAACCGGGACTAGTAAAGAGACCCAGTACTTC
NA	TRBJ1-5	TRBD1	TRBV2	CASQDRRDQPQHF	TGTGCCAGCCAGGACAGGCGCGATCAGCCCCAGCATTTT
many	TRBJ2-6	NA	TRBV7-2	CASSYTDRGANVLTF	TGTGCCAGCAGTTATACCGACAGGGGGGCCAACGTCCTGACTTTC
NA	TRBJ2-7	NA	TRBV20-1	CSARGPVQQYF	TGCAGTGCTAGAGGGCCGGTCCAGCAGTACTTC
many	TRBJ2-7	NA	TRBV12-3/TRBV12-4	CASSLYGGEQYF	TGTGCCAGCAGTTTATACGGAGGGGAGCAGTACTTC
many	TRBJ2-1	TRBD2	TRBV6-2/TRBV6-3	CASSWTSGGASYNEQFF	TGTGCCAGCAGTTGGACTAGCGGGGGGGCCTCCTACAATGAGCAGTTCTTC
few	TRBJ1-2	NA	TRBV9	CASSPRERGDYGYTF	TGTGCCAGCAGCCCACGGGAGCGGGGTGACTATGGCTACACCTTC
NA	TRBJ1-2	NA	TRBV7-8	CASSLGSPLTNYGYTF	TGTGCCAGCAGCCTTGGTAGCCCCTTAACTAACTATGGCTACACCTTC
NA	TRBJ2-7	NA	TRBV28	CASTGQFWRAHEQYF	TGTGCCAGCACCGGCCAATTCTGGAGGGCTCACGAGCAGTACTTC
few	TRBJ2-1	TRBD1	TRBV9	CASSGSPGQGFHNEQFF	TGTGCCAGCAGCGGCTCCCCTGGACAGGGCTTCCACAATGAGCAGTTCTTC
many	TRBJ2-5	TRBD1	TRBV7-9	CASSLVLGTAETQYF	TGTGCCAGCAGCTTAGTCCTCGGGACAGCAGAGACCCAGTACTTC
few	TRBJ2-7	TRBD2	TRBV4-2	CASSHTGTSSYEQYF	TGTGCCAGCAGCCATACCGGGACTAGTTCCTACGAGCAGTACTTC
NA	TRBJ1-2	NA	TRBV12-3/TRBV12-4	CASSFALRRGYTF	TGTGCCAGCAGTTTTGCACTAAGGCGTGGCTACACCTTC
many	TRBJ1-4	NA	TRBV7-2	CASSHDSPNEKLFF	TGTGCCAGCAGTCACGACAGCCCAAATGAAAAACTGTTTTTT
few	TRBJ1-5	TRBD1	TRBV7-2	CASSFDRAGNQPQHF	TGTGCCAGCAGCTTTGACAGGGCTGGGAATCAGCCCCAGCATTTT
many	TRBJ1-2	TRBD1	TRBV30	CAWTRTGGFNYGYTF	TGTGCCTGGACCCGGACAGGGGGGTTCAACTATGGCTACACCTTC
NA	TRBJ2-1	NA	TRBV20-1	CSARGGDGGDNEQFF	TGCAGTGCTAGAGGGGGGGATGGAGGGGACAATGAGCAGTTCTTC
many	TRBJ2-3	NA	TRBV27	CASRTRAGSTETQYF	TGTGCCAGCAGAACGAGGGCGGGCAGCACAGAAACGCAGTATTTT
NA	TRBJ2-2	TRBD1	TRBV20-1	CSAKGQVFGELFF	TGCAGTGCTAAAGGACAGGTATTCGGGGAGCTGTTTTTT
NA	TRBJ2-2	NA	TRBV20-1	CSATPDAGGGELFF	TGCAGTGCTACCCCCGACGCAGGTGGGGGGGAGCTGTTTTTT
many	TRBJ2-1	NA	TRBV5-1	CASSKPRRERMDPYNEQFF	TGCGCCAGCAGCAAACCCCGCCGGGAGCGGATGGACCCCTACAATGAGCAGTTCTTC
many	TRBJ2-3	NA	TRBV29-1	CSVGRVSTDTQYF	TGCAGCGTTGGCAGGGTGAGCACAGATACGCAGTATTTT